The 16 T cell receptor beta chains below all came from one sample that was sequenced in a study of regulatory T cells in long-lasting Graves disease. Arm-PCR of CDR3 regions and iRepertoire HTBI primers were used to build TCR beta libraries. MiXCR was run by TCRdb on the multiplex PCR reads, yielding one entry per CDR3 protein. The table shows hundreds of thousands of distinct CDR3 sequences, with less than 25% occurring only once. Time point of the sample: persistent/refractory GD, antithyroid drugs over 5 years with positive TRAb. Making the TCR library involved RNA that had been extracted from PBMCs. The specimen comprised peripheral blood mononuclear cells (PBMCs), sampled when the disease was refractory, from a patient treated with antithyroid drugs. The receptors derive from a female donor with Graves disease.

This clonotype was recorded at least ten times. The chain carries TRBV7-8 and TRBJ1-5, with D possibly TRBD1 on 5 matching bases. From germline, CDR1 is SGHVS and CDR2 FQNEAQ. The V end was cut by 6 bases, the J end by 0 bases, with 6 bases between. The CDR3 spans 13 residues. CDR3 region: CASSQGSNQPQHF. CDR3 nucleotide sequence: TGTGCCAGCAGTCAGGGTAGCAATCAGCCCCAGCATTTT.

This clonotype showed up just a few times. The CDR3 nucleotides are TGCAGTGCTAGAGTTCTTAAAGGAGGCTCCCCCGGGGGCGAGCAGTACTTC. Residues: CSARVLKGGSPGGEQYF. The chain has TRBV20-1 and TRBJ2-7, with a tentative D call TRBD2 (6 bases). The CDR3 sequence is 17 residues long. The germline gives CDR1 DFQATT, CDR2 SNEGSKA (reference sequence). Trimming shortened V by 1 base and J by 6 bases, and 25 bases separated the two germline ends.

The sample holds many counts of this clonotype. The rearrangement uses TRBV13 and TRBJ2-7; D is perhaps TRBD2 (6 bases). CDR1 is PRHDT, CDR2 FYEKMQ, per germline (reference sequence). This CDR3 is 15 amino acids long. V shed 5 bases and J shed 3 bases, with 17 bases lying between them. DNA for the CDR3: TGTGCCAGCAGCCACTTGCGGGATTCAGACTACGAGCAGTACTTC. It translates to CASSHLRDSDYEQYF.

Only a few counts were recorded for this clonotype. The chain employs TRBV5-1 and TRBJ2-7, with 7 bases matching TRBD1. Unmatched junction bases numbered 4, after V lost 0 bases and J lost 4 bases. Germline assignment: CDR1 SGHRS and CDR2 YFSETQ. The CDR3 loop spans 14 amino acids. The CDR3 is CASSLGRQGYEQYF. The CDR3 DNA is TGCGCCAGCAGCTTGGGAAGACAGGGTTACGAGCAGTACTTC.

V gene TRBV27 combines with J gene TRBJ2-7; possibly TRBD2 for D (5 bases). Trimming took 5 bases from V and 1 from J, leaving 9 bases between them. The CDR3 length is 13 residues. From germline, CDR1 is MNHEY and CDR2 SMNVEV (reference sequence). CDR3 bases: TGTGCCAGCAGTGCCCGAGGGTCCTACGAGCAGTACTTC. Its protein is CASSARGSYEQYF.

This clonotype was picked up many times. The CDR3 DNA is TGTGCCAGCTCAAACCGGGACAGCTATAATTCACCCCTCCACTTT. The encoded protein is CASSNRDSYNSPLHF. V is TRBV18 and J is TRBJ1-6; 7 bases line up with TRBD1. This CDR3 is 15 amino acids long. The trim removed 5 bases at V and 3 bases at J, leaving 4 bases unmatched. Germline V lookup: CDR1 KGHSH, CDR2 LQKENI.

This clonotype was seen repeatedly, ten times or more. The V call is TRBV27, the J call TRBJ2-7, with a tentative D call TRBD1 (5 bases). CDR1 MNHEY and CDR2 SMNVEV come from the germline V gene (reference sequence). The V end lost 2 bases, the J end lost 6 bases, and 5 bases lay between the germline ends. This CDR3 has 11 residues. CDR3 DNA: TGTGCCAGCAGTTTAGGGGCCGAGCAGTACTTC. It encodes CASSLGAEQYF.

CDR3 DNA: TGTGCCAGCAGTCTAGCGGGGGAGTTCCAAGAGACCCAGTACTTC. Protein product: CASSLAGEFQETQYF. This chain connects TRBV2 to TRBJ2-5; 10 nucleotides agree with TRBD2. The germline V gene has CDR1 SNHLY and CDR2 FYNNEI. The CDR3 has 15 residues. Unmatched junction bases numbered 4, after V lost 5 bases and J lost 1 base.

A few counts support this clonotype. CDR3 in DNA: TGTGCCAGCAGCCGACTGGGACTAGCGGGAGTCAAAAACATTCAGTACTTC. It specifies CASSRLGLAGVKNIQYF. V is TRBV2 and J is TRBJ2-4; the match to TRBD2 covers 14 bases. Germline V gene lookup returns CDR1 SNHLY and CDR2 FYNNEI. The CDR3 loop spans 17 amino acids. J lost 3 bases, V lost 6 bases, and 7 bases had no gene match.

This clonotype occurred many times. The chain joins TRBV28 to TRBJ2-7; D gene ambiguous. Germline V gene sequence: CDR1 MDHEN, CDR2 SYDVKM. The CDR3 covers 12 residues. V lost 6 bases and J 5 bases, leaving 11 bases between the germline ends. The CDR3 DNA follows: TGTGCCAGCAGCGCGACGGGTAACGAGCAGTACTTC. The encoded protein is CASSATGNEQYF.

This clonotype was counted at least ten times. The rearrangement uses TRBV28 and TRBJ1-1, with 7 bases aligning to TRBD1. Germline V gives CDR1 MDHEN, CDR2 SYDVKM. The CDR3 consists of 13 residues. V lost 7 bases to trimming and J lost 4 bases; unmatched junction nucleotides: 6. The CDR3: CASILTGFTEAFF. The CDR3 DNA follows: TGTGCCAGCATCCTGACAGGGTTCACTGAAGCTTTCTTT.

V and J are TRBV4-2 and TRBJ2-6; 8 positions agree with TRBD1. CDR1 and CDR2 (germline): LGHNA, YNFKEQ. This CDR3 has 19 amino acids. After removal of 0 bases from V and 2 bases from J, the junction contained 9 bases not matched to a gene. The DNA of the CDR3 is TGTGCCAGCAGCCAAGATGGTGGGCAGGGGGCGACTGGGGCCAACGTCCTGACTTTC. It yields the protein CASSQDGGQGATGANVLTF.

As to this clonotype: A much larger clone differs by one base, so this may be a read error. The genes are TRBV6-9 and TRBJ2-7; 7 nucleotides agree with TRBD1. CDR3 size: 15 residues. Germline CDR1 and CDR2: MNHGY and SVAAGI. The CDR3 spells CASSYADRLVYELYF. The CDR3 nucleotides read TGTGCCAGCAGTTACGCGGACAGGTTGGTCTACGAGCTGTACTTC.

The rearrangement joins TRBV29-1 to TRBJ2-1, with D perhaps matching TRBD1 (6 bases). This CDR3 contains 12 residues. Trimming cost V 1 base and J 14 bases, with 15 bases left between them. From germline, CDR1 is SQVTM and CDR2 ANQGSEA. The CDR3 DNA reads TGCAGCGTTGAAGGAACAGGGAATCGGAAGTTCTTC. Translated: CSVEGTGNRKFF.

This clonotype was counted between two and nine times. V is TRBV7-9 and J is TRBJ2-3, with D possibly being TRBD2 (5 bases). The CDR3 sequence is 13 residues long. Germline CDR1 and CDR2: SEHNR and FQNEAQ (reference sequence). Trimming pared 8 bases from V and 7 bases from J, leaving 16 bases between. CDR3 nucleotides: TGTGCCAGCCTCTCGGGGTTCAGCAATACGCAGTATTTT. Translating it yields CASLSGFSNTQYF.

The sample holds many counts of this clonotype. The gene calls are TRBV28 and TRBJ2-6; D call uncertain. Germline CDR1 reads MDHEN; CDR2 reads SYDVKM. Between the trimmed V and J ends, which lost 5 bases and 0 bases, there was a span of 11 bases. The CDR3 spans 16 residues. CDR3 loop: CASSPTRFSGANVLTF. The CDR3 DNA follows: TGTGCCAGCAGTCCCACGCGGTTCTCTGGGGCCAACGTCCTGACTTTC.